A single TCR beta chain is shown here with its context. The sample is drawn from a study of cytomegalovirus exposure and HLA in healthy donors. Amplification used 60 Vbeta primers and 13 Jbeta primers. Profiled with immunoSEQ multiplex PCR; TCRdb holds only in-frame clones, not every one. The data contain over 100,000 clones, more than 60% of them singletons. The CDR3 is 13 amino acids. The V and J ends lost 3 bases and 6 bases respectively, with 13 bases between them. In germline, CDR1 is SQVTM, CDR2 ANQGSEA. The sequenced material came from PBMCs. This clonotype originated in a woman between 40 and 55 years old in good health and CMV-seropositive. This chain joins TRBV29-1 and TRBJ2-3; D is unclear. This CDR3 is CSVDAVHSDTQYF. The CDR3 region has the DNA TGCAGCGTTGATGCGGTACACTCGGATACGCAGTATTTT.